These T cell receptor beta chains were read from a single sample in a study of beta chain features in type 1 diabetes. The data were produced by immunoSEQ multiplex PCR, yet TCRdb's version contains in-frame clones alone and is incomplete. The sample has 600,000 to 650,000 clones; roughly 15% are singletons. Sequencing was performed on naive CD4+ T cells from blood. Receptors originate from a young man in good health. Each CDR3 is given with its conserved first and last residue. Each record gives: CDR3 protein, CDR3 DNA, J gene, clone size, D gene, V gene. D genes are given only for firm matches. Size is stated for part of the rows, as once, few or many counts, or as a class when the clone is expanded.

CDR3aa: CASSTTGTTGNTIYF
CDR3nt: TGCGCCAGCAGCACAACCGGGACAACTGGAAACACCATATATTTT
j_gene: TRBJ1-3
abundance: few
d_gene: NA
v_gene: TRBV5-1

CDR3aa: CASSLAGTGGNQPQHF
CDR3nt: TGTGCCAGCAGCTTAGCAGGTACAGGGGGCAATCAGCCCCAGCATTTT
j_gene: TRBJ1-5
abundance: NA
d_gene: TRBD1
v_gene: TRBV7-8

CDR3aa: CASSSTSVTQYF
CDR3nt: TGTGCCAGCAGCTCCACCAGCGTGACCCAGTACTTC
j_gene: TRBJ2-5
abundance: NA
d_gene: NA
v_gene: TRBV7-2

CDR3aa: CASTGRRYEAFF
CDR3nt: TGTGCCAGCACGGGGCGACGGTATGAAGCTTTCTTT
j_gene: TRBJ1-1
abundance: NA
d_gene: NA
v_gene: TRBV6-1

CDR3aa: CASSYSRLASNEQFF
CDR3nt: TGTGCCAGCAGTTACAGTCGGCTAGCCTCCAATGAGCAGTTCTTC
j_gene: TRBJ2-1
abundance: few
d_gene: NA
v_gene: TRBV27

CDR3aa: CAWERDRISYEQYF
CDR3nt: TGTGCCTGGGAACGGGACAGAATCTCCTACGAGCAGTACTTC
j_gene: TRBJ2-7
abundance: few
d_gene: TRBD1
v_gene: TRBV30

CDR3aa: CASKLQGDTQYF
CDR3nt: TGTGCCAGCAAGCTACAGGGAGATACGCAGTATTTT
j_gene: TRBJ2-3
abundance: few
d_gene: NA
v_gene: TRBV5-4

CDR3aa: CASSKGVLDRSLLANTGELFF
CDR3nt: TGTGCCAGCAGCAAAGGCGTTTTGGACAGGAGCCTCCTCGCGAACACCGGGGAGCTGTTTTTT
j_gene: TRBJ2-2
abundance: few
d_gene: NA
v_gene: TRBV21-1

CDR3aa: CASSSGQGAYF
CDR3nt: TGTGCCAGCAGTTCCGGACAGGGAGCGTACTTC
j_gene: TRBJ2-7
abundance: few
d_gene: TRBD1
v_gene: TRBV28

CDR3aa: CAWRTGTGADTQYF
CDR3nt: TGTGCCTGGAGGACTGGGACAGGGGCAGATACGCAGTATTTT
j_gene: TRBJ2-3
abundance: few
d_gene: TRBD1
v_gene: TRBV30

CDR3aa: CASSLSVGRGDTQYF
CDR3nt: TGTGCCAGCAGCTTATCGGTTGGCAGGGGTGATACGCAGTATTTT
j_gene: TRBJ2-3
abundance: few
d_gene: NA
v_gene: TRBV11-2

CDR3aa: CASSQGTGGLVQYF
CDR3nt: TGCGCCAGCAGCCAAGGGACAGGGGGTCTGGTGCAGTACTTC
j_gene: TRBJ2-7
abundance: few
d_gene: TRBD1
v_gene: TRBV4-1

CDR3aa: CASSLDFSVGNTIYF
CDR3nt: TGTGCCAGCAGCTTAGACTTCTCAGTTGGAAACACCATATATTTT
j_gene: TRBJ1-3
abundance: NA
d_gene: NA
v_gene: TRBV7-2

CDR3aa: CASSPDRVTEAFF
CDR3nt: TGTGCCAGTAGTCCGGACAGGGTGACTGAAGCTTTCTTT
j_gene: TRBJ1-1
abundance: NA
d_gene: TRBD1
v_gene: TRBV19

CDR3aa: CASSEGKVRALFF
CDR3nt: TGTGCCAGCTCAGAAGGAAAGGTCAGGGCCCTGTTCTTC
j_gene: TRBJ2-1
abundance: NA
d_gene: NA
v_gene: TRBV18

CDR3aa: CASSQSLAGERNEQFF
CDR3nt: TGCGCCAGCAGCCAAAGCCTAGCGGGAGAACGGAATGAGCAGTTCTTC
j_gene: TRBJ2-1
abundance: few
d_gene: TRBD2
v_gene: TRBV4-1

CDR3aa: CASSQVLYSLAKNIQYF
CDR3nt: TGCGCCAGCAGCCAAGTCCTCTATAGTCTAGCCAAAAACATTCAGTACTTC
j_gene: TRBJ2-4
abundance: NA
d_gene: NA
v_gene: TRBV4-3

CDR3aa: CASSTRQGGGELFF
CDR3nt: TGTGCCAGCAGTACCCGACAGGGTGGCGGGGAGCTGTTTTTT
j_gene: TRBJ2-2
abundance: few
d_gene: TRBD1
v_gene: TRBV28

CDR3aa: CASTSRASGASTDTQYF
CDR3nt: TGTGCCAGCACCTCAAGGGCTAGCGGGGCTAGCACAGATACGCAGTATTTT
j_gene: TRBJ2-3
abundance: few
d_gene: TRBD2
v_gene: TRBV7-2